Below are 16 T cell receptor beta chains sequenced from a single sample in a study of T cell changes during pregnancy in multiple sclerosis. Assay used: immunoSEQ multiplex PCR; TCRdb lists only in-frame clones, some missing. This table holds 57,000 or so clones, roughly 91% found once. The sequencing here drew on peripheral blood, taken in the second trimester of pregnancy. The receptors derive from a female donor with multiple sclerosis, enrolled in a pregnancy study.

The V gene is TRBV7-6, the J gene TRBJ1-5; 8 nucleotides match TRBD1. From germline, CDR1 is SGHVS and CDR2 FNYEAQ. The trim removed 1 base at V and 2 bases at J, leaving 4 bases unmatched. CDR3 size: 16 residues. CDR3 residues: CASSLVPGQGNQPQHF. The CDR3 nucleotides are TGTGCCAGCAGCTTAGTACCGGGACAGGGCAATCAGCCCCAGCATTTT.

This chain joins TRBV7-9 and TRBJ1-2, with a tentative D call TRBD1 (5 bases). Between the trimmed V and J ends, which lost 0 bases and 4 bases, there was a span of 15 bases. The CDR3 has 16 amino acids. Germline loops: CDR1 SEHNR, CDR2 FQNEAQ (reference sequence). CDR3 bases: TGTGCCAGCAGCTTAGCGCTCGACGGGGGTGGCTATGGCTACACCTTC. Encoded protein: CASSLALDGGGYGYTF. Using reference TRBV7-9 and TRBJ1-2 for the parts outside the CDR3, the full variable domain is DTGVSQNPRHKITKRGQNVTFRCDPISEHNRLYWYRQTLGQGPEFLTYFQNEAQLEKSRLLSDRFSAERPKGSFSTLEIQRTEQGDSAMYLCASSLALDGGGYGYTFGSGTRLTVV.

This chain uses TRBV29-1 with TRBJ1-3; tentatively, D is TRBD1 (6 bases). CDR1 SQVTM and CDR2 ANQGSEA come from the germline V gene. V lost 5 bases, J lost 0 bases, and 14 bases lay in between. The CDR3 extends over 15 amino acids. CDR3 protein: CSVLSPDSSGNTIYF. CDR3 DNA sequence: TGCAGCGTTCTATCTCCGGACAGCTCTGGAAACACCATATATTTT.

The gene calls are TRBV5-1 and TRBJ2-6, with no clear D. CDR3 length equals 15 residues. V lost 4 bases and J 0 bases, leaving 8 bases between the germline ends. Germline V lookup: CDR1 SGHRS, CDR2 YFSETQ. In DNA, the CDR3 is TGCGCCAGCAGCCTCCGGAGCTCTGGGGCCAACGTCCTGACTTTC. It codes for CASSLRSSGANVLTF.

This chain uses TRBV4-3 with TRBJ2-7; 7 nucleotides align to TRBD1. The trim removed 4 bases at V and 4 bases at J, leaving 13 bases unmatched. The germline V gene encodes CDR1 LGHNA and CDR2 YSLEER. The CDR3 totals 16 residues. Written as DNA, the CDR3 is TGCGCCAGCAGCCCAGGGACAGCTGTCCTAGTATACGAGCAGTACTTC. Translation gives CASSPGTAVLVYEQYF.

This clone was seen once. The chain carries TRBV5-1 and TRBJ2-7; weak D call: TRBD1 (6 bases). This CDR3 is built from 15 residues. The V end was cut by 2 bases, the J end by 1 base, with 13 bases between. Germline loops: CDR1 SGHRS, CDR2 YFSETQ. This CDR3 is CASSLGPGDSYEQYF. CDR3 coding DNA: TGCGCCAGCAGCTTAGGGCCAGGGGATTCCTACGAGCAGTACTTC.

CDR3 DNA sequence: TGTGCCAGCAGTCGCAGACAGGGCACCGGGGAGCTGTTTTTT. Translated: CASSRRQGTGELFF. The genes are TRBV6-5 and TRBJ2-2; 7 bases are shared with TRBD1. The germline V gene has CDR1 MNHEY and CDR2 SVGAGI. V shed 5 bases and J 4 bases; nucleotides not matched to a gene: 4. CDR3 length equals 14 residues.

This chain uses TRBV28 with TRBJ1-6, with D unclear. The ends were cut back, 7 bases at V and 3 bases at J, with 4 bases in the middle. The germline V gene has CDR1 MDHEN and CDR2 SYDVKM. The CDR3 spans 12 residues. The CDR3 here is CASTDYNSPLHF. In nucleotides, the CDR3 is TGTGCCAGCACAGACTATAATTCACCCCTCCACTTT.

The genes are TRBV7-3 and TRBJ2-3, with 8 bases fitting TRBD2. Germline V gives CDR1 SGHTA, CDR2 FQGTGA. This CDR3 has 15 residues. After removal of 5 bases from V and 1 base from J, the junction contained 5 bases not matched to a gene. The CDR3 DNA follows: TGTGCCAGCAGCCCCACGGGGGGGGGCACAGATACGCAGTATTTT. Protein: CASSPTGGGTDTQYF.

CDR3 nucleotide sequence: TGTGCCAGCAGCTTCTTCTTCGGCAGGGAAGCTTTCTTT. This encodes CASSFFFGREAFF. The chain couples TRBV5-4 to TRBJ1-1; the D is unclear. This CDR3 region has 13 residues. V was trimmed by 2 bases and J by 8 bases, leaving 13 bases between them. CDR1 is SGHNT and CDR2 is YYREEE in the germline V gene (reference sequence).

This chain connects TRBV4-3 to TRBJ2-1; maybe TRBD2 (6 bases). Germline V gene sequence: CDR1 LGHNA, CDR2 YSLEER. V gave up 8 bases and J gave up 4 bases, with 12 bases separating them. The CDR3 has 13 amino acids. CDR3 bases: TGCGCCAGCGGGGCTAGCGAATACAATGAGCAGTTCTTC. It yields the protein CASGASEYNEQFF.

V is TRBV23-1 and J is TRBJ2-7, with D possibly matching TRBD2 (7 bases). TRBV23-1 carries the ORF label, with uncertain function. With 2 bases removed from V and 4 bases from J, the gap between germline ends came to 21 bases. The CDR3 covers 17 residues. DNA for the CDR3: TGCGCCAGCAGTCAACAAGGAGGGGGGGGCCGGGGATACGAGCAGTACTTC. It translates to CASSQQGGGGRGYEQYF.

This clone was seen a single time. The rearrangement joins TRBV18 to TRBJ1-2, with D possibly matching TRBD1 (6 bases). Germline loops: CDR1 KGHSH, CDR2 LQKENI. This CDR3 is built from 12 residues. With 5 bases removed from V and 3 bases from J, the gap between germline ends came to 7 bases. The CDR3 coding sequence is TGTGCCAGCTCAGAGGGGGACTATGGCTACACCTTC. Its protein is CASSEGDYGYTF.

The chain employs TRBV10-3 and TRBJ1-1; D remains unclear. The length of the CDR3 is 13 residues. Trimming stripped 6 bases from V and 1 base from J, with 9 bases between. Per the germline V gene, CDR1 is ENHRY and CDR2 is SYGVKD. The CDR3 sequence is CAIRNSGNTEAFF. CDR3 nucleotides: TGTGCCATCAGAAATTCAGGGAACACTGAAGCTTTCTTT.

The J gene is TRBJ1-5, the V gene TRBV6-1; 8 bases line up with TRBD1. CDR1 and CDR2 from the germline V gene are MNHNS and SASEGT. The V segment lost 6 bases and the J segment 4 bases; nucleotides outside the gene matches: 5. The CDR3 covers 14 residues. CDR3 nucleotide sequence: TGTGCCAGCAGGACGGACAGGGTAAATCAGCCCCAGCATTTT. Amino acids: CASRTDRVNQPQHF.

The J gene is TRBJ1-1, the V gene TRBV19; 8 positions agree with TRBD1. Germline V lookup: CDR1 LNHDA, CDR2 SQIVND (reference sequence). Trimming cost V 11 bases and J 4 bases; bases outside gene matches: 9. This CDR3 spans 13 amino acids. CDR3 region: CAAQDREGTEAFF. The DNA of the CDR3 is TGTGCCGCGCAGGACAGGGAGGGCACTGAAGCTTTCTTT.